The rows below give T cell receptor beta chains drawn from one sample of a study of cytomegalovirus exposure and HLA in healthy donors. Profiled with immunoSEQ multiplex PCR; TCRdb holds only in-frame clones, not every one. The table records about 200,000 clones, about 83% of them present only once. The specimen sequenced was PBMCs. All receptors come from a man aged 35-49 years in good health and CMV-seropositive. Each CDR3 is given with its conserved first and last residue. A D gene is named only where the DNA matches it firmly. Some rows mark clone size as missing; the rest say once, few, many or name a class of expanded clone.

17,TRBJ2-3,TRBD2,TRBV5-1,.,TGCGCCAGCAGCTTTAATCTAGCGGGAGGCCTCACAGATACGCAGTATTTT,CASSFNLAGGLTDTQYF
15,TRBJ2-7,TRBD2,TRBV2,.,TGTGCCAGCAGTGAATCCCCTAGCGGGAGAAACGAGCAGTACTTC,CASSESPSGRNEQYF
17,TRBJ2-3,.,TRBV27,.,TGTGCCAGCAGTTCCTCCGAGGAGCAGACCCTCCCGTTTCCGCAGTATTTT,CASSSSEEQTLPFPQYF
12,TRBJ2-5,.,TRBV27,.,TGTGCCAGCAGCTTCGTGGGGAGGACCCAGTACTTC,CASSFVGRTQYF
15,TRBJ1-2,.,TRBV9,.,TGTGCCAGCAGCGTAGGGGGGCCTACGTCAGGGCCCTACACCTTC,CASSVGGPTSGPYTF
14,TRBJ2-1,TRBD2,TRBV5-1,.,TGCGCCAGTAGAGCGGGAGGGCCATACAATGAGCAGTTCTTC,CASRAGGPYNEQFF
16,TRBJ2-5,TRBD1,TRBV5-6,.,TGTGCCAGCAGACGACAGGGAGATCCGGGTTTGGAGACCCAGTACTTC,CASRRQGDPGLETQYF
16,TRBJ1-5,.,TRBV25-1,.,TGTGCCAGCTACTCGGTGGGTGCGGGTAGCAATCAGCCCCAGCATTTT,CASYSVGAGSNQPQHF
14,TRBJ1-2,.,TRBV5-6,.,TGTGCCAGCAGCTCCTTGGACAGCGTAGAGAGCTACACCTTC,CASSSLDSVESYTF
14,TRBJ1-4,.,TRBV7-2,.,TGTGCCAGCAGCTTACACAGGGTAAACGAAAAACTGTTTTTT,CASSLHRVNEKLFF
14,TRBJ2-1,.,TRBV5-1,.,TGCGCCAGCAGCGGAGTCTCCGGGACACCAGAGCAGTTCTTC,CASSGVSGTPEQFF
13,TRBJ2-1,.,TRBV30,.,TGTGCCTGGGACCGGAGCTCCTACAATGAGCAGTTCTTC,CAWDRSSYNEQFF
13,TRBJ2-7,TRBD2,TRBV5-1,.,TGCGCCAGCAGCTCAGGACTAGCACGGGAGCAGTACTTC,CASSSGLAREQYF
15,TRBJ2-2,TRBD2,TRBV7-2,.,TGTGCCAGCAGCTTTGCGGGAGGGAACACCGGGGAGCTGTTTTTT,CASSFAGGNTGELFF
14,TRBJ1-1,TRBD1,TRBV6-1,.,TGTGCCAGCACGTTGACAGGGGGGTACACTGAAGCTTTCTTT,CASTLTGGYTEAFF
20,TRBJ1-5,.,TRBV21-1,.,TGTGCCAGCAGCAAACAGGACAGGGGGCGTGAGGGTGTGAGTTATCAGCCCCAGCATTTT,CASSKQDRGREGVSYQPQHF
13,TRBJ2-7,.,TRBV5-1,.,TGCGCCAGCAGCTTGCTTGAGGGGAGGGAGCAGTACTTC,CASSLLEGREQYF
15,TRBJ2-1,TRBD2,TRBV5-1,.,TGCGCCAGCAGCCCCCCGGGACTAGCGGCCAATGAGCAGTTCTTC,CASSPPGLAANEQFF
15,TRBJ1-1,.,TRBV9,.,TGTGCCAGCAGCGTAGGGGGGCAGGGTGACACTGAAGCTTTCTTT,CASSVGGQGDTEAFF
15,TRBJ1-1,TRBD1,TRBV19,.,TGTGCCAGTAGTATAGTTTCAGGGGGAAACACTGAAGCTTTCTTT,CASSIVSGGNTEAFF
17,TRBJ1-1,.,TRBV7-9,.,TGTGCCAGCAGCTCCAAACCCGGGATAGGACTGAACACTGAAGCTTTCTTT,CASSSKPGIGLNTEAFF
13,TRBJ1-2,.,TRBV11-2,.,TGTGCCAGCAGCCTCCTCGCCGGGAGAGGCTACACCTTC,CASSLLAGRGYTF
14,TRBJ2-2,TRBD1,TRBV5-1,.,TGCGCCAGCAGCCTGGGACAGGGGAACCGGGAGCTGTTCTTT,CASSLGQGNRELFF
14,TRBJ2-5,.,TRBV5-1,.,TGCGCCAGCAGCCCCACAGGGTCACGGGCGGCCCAGTACTTC,CASSPTGSRAAQYF
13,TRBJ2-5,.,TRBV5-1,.,TGCGCCAGCAGCCTGGACATCCAAGAGACCCAGTACTTC,CASSLDIQETQYF
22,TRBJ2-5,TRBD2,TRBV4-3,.,TGCGCCAGCAGCCAAGATGAGGGTTTTGGGGGGACTAGCGGGAGGGGAGGAGAGACCCAGTACTTC,CASSQDEGFGGTSGRGGETQYF
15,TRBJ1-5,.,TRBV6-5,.,TGTGCCAGCAGTTACTTGGACAATCGCAATCAGCCCCAGCATTTT,CASSYLDNRNQPQHF
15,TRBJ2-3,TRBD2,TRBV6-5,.,TGTGCCAGCAGGTTAGCGGGAGCCAGCACAGATACGCAGTATTTT,CASRLAGASTDTQYF
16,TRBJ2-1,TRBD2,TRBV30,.,TGTGCCTGGAGTTTTGGACTAGCGGGGTTGAACAATGAGCAGTTCTTC,CAWSFGLAGLNNEQFF
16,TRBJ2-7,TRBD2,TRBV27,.,TGTGCCAGCAGTTTAGCGGGAGTTTCCCCCTCCTACGAGCAGTACTTC,CASSLAGVSPSYEQYF
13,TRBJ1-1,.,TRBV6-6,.,TGTGCCAGCAGCCCGATGTCGGGGGGAGAAGCTTTCTTT,CASSPMSGGEAFF
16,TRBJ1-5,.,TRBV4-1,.,TGCGCCAGCAGCCAAGAAGGGCAGGGTAGGAGTCAGCCCCAGCATTTT,CASSQEGQGRSQPQHF
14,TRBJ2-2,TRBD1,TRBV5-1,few,TGCGCCAGCAGCTCCGGGACAGAAACCGGGGAGCTGTTTTTT,CASSSGTETGELFF
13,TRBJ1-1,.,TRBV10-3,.,TGTGCCATCAGTGACAGAACGAACACTGAAGCTTTCTTT,CAISDRTNTEAFF
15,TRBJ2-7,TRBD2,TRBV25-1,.,TGTGCCAGCAGTCTATCCGCGGGAGTAGGTGGCGAGCAGTACTTC,CASSLSAGVGGEQYF
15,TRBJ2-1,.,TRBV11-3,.,TGTGCCAGCAGCTTAGGGACTTTCTCCTACAATGAGCAGTTCTTC,CASSLGTFSYNEQFF
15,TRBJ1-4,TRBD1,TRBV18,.,TGTGCCAGCTCACCACAGGGGGCTCAAGGTGAAAAACTGTTTTTT,CASSPQGAQGEKLFF
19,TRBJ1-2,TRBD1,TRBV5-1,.,TGCGCCAGCAGCTTGGAAGTCCCTGGGACAGGGGGCGCTAACTATGGCTACACCTTC,CASSLEVPGTGGANYGYTF
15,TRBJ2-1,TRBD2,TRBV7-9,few,TGTGCCAGCAGCCCTCGCCCAGGGACTAGCGGCGAGCAGTTCTTC,CASSPRPGTSGEQFF
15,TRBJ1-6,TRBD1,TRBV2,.,TGTGCCAGCTCCGAGGGGACAGGGATTAATTCACCCCTCCACTTT,CASSEGTGINSPLHF
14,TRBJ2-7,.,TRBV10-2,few,TGCGCCAGCAGTCTTAGGGGGTCGATCTACGAGCAGTACTTC,CASSLRGSIYEQYF
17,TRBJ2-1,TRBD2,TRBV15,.,TGTGCCACCAGCAGGGGAGGGCTAGGTGGCCCCTACAATGAGCAGTTCTTC,CATSRGGLGGPYNEQFF
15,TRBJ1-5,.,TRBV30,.,TGTGCCTGGAGTTCGAAGGGACTCTACAATCAGCCCCAGCATTTT,CAWSSKGLYNQPQHF
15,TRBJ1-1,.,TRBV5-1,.,TGCGCCAGCAGCTTGGAGTGGGGGGAAGTTAGTGAAGCTTTCTTT,CASSLEWGEVSEAFF
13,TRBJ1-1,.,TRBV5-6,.,TGTGCCAGCAGCTTGGTAGCGAACACTGAAGCTTTCTTT,CASSLVANTEAFF
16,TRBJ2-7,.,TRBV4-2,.,TGTGCCAGCAGCCAAGACGGTGACATAAGTACCTACGAGCAGTACTTC,CASSQDGDISTYEQYF
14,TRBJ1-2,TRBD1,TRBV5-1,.,TGCGCCAGCGGGGGGACAGGGGGCATCTATGGCTACACCTTC,CASGGTGGIYGYTF
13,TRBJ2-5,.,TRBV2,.,TGTGCCAGCAGTGTCGGCCGGGAGGAGACCCAGTACTTC,CASSVGREETQYF
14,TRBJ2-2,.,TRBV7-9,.,TGTGCCAGCAGCTTAGGGCACCTCACCGGGGAGCTGTTTTTT,CASSLGHLTGELFF
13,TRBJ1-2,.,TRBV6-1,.,TGTGCCAGCAGTGAAGCTTTACTATATGGCTACACCTTC,CASSEALLYGYTF
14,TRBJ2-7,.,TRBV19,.,TGTGCCAGTAGTAGCGGAGGGGCCCTAGGCGAGCAGTACTTC,CASSSGGALGEQYF
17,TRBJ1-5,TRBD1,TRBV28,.,TGTGCCAGCAGCCCCTTGTCGTACAGGGGAGGAGTCCAGCCCCAGCATTTT,CASSPLSYRGGVQPQHF
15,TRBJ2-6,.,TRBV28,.,TGTGCCAGCAGTCCTACTGAAGCTGGGGCCAACGTCCTGACTTTC,CASSPTEAGANVLTF
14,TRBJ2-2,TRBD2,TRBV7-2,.,TGTGCCAGCAGCGCCCTGCGGGAGACCGGGGAGCTGTTTTTT,CASSALRETGELFF
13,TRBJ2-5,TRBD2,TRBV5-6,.,TGTGCCAGCTATGGAGCGGGAGGAGAGACCCAGTACTTC,CASYGAGGETQYF
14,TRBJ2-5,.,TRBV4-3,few,TGCGCCAGCAGCCTCTCCGCGGGGAAGGAGACCCAGTACTTC,CASSLSAGKETQYF
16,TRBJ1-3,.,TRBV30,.,TGTGCCTGGAGCCCCTTGAAAGCAGGGGCTGGAAACACCATATATTTT,CAWSPLKAGAGNTIYF